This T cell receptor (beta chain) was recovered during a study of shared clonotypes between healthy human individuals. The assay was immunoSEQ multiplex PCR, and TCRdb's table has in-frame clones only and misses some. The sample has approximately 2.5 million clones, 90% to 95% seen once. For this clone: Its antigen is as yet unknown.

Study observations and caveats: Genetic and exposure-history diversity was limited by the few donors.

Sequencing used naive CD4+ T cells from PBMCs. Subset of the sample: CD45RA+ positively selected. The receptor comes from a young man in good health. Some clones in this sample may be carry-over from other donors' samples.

CDR3 nucleotide sequence: TGTGCCAGCAGCCCCCGGAGGGGGTCCTCCGGCCCTGGGGCCAACGTCCTGACTTTC. Residues: CASSPRRGSSGPGANVLTF. The rearrangement links TRBV9 to TRBJ2-6, with D perhaps being TRBD1 or TRBD2 (6 bases each). Per the germline V gene, CDR1 is SGDLS and CDR2 is YYNGEE. The germline V and J ends were trimmed by 4 bases and 2 bases, with 22 bases remaining between them. The CDR3 loop spans 19 amino acids.